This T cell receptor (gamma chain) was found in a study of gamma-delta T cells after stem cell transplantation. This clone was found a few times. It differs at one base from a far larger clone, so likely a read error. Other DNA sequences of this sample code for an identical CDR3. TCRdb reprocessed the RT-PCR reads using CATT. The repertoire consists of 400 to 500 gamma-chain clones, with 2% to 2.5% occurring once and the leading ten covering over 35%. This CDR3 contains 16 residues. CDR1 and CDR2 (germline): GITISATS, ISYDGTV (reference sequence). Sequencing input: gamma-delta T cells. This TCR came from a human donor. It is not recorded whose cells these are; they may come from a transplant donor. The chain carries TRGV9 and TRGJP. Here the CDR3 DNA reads TGTGCCTTGTGGGAGCTCCAAGAGTTGGGCAAAAAAATCAAGGTTTTT. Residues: CALWELQELGKKIKVF.